This T cell receptor beta chain was sequenced for a study of shared clonotypes between healthy human individuals. The study's findings and limits: Non-shared clonotypes had lower generation probabilities than clonotypes shared by all four sorted-subset donors.

The CDR3 spans 15 residues. After removal of 4 bases from V and 2 bases from J, the junction contained 6 bases not matched to a gene. Germline V gene data show CDR1 as SEHNR and CDR2 as FQNEAQ (reference sequence). Notes on this clone: As yet, its antigen is unknown.

Naive-designated CD8 cells lacked CD45RO, were positively enriched for CCR7, and omitted terminally differentiated effector memory CD45RA+ cells. Some clones are missing from TCRdb's copy, which holds only in-frame ones; the method was immunoSEQ multiplex PCR. The table lists 1.5 million to 2.5 million clones, about 95% of them singletons. This chain joins TRBV7-9 and TRBJ2-3; 7 bases are a match to TRBD2. The clonotype originates from a man between 18 and 35 years old in good health. Sequencing used naive CD8+ T cells sorted from blood. CDR3 DNA: TGTGCCAGCAGCTCCCTCGGGGGGACCACAGATACGCAGTATTTT. Amino acid sequence: CASSSLGGTTDTQYF.